Reported below is one TCR beta chain. This clone was counted a single time. The target of this receptor is not known. Per-base qualities were not stored, and no clone one base away is much larger. Compared with germline, V lacks 3 bases and J lacks 5 bases; bases without a gene match: 6. The germline V gene encodes CDR1 SGDLS and CDR2 YYNGEE. The cysteine opens and the phenylalanine closes a CDR3 of 15 amino acids. This entry keeps only the CDR3 DNA: 45 bases, framed from base 1. This specimen comes from a study of shared clonotypes between healthy human individuals (dated by TCRdb to the early 2020s). A note on the overall study: The cohort comprised two women and a few men aged 18 to 49 years. For each donor, three plates each were used for CD4 naive and CD4 memory, two plates were used for CD8 naive, and one plate was used for CD8 memory. Blood TCR repertoires of several healthy adults were deeply sequenced to estimate repertoire size and the extent of clonotype sharing between individuals. Libraries were prepared and TCR repertoires were sequenced by different laboratories using diverse techniques, in order to increase sequencing depth and limit assay-specific biases. Leukapheresis yielded between about 0.94 and 8.9 billion PBMCs per donor. On the study overall, not on this receptor specifically: Clonotypes shared by all four sorted-subset donors showed higher generation probabilities than non-shared clonotypes. The genetic and exposure-history diversity represented was limited by the small number of donors. Pairwise subsampling indicated that sequencing depth was expected to affect the degree of clonotype sharing among donors. Sampling was restricted to blood, and TCR repertoires in tissues likely differ from the TCR repertoires found in blood. Estimated clonotype richness was generally larger for naive than for memory subsets. Even with the large sequencing depth, rarefaction of the sorted-subset datasets indicated that sequencing was incomplete. When a few donors were compared, the shared fraction of clonotypes was around 5% for naive CD4, roughly 3.3% for naive CD8, 2% to 2.5% for memory CD4, and 0.3% to 0.5% for memory CD8.

Using the deep immunoSEQ assay, multiplex PCR amplified TCR CDR3 regions from genomic DNA. Genomic DNA extracted from each cell subset was distributed evenly over all wells of several immunoSEQ 96-well plates, and each plate served as one replicate. For sorted subsets, approximately 190 ng genomic DNA, equal to tens of thousands of T cell genomes, was loaded into each replicate PCR. The purified libraries were quantified using a Qubit 3.0 fluorometer, sized with a Bioanalyzer 2100, and then quantified again using the KAPA Library Quantification kit. Every immunoSEQ 96-well plate was sequenced on a dedicated single-read 150-cycle Illumina NextSeq 550 flow cell. In the authors' own workflow: Because the immunoSEQ output included only junctional sequences and no quality scores, the filtering could not be the same as the filtering used for full-length reads. Sequences were annotated with PyIR, a Python wrapper for IgBLAST v1.9, and V/J genes and CDR3 were assigned using IMGT germline references. Any read was removed if the V/J assignment was weak (E-value above 1e-6), the CDR3 was missing, or the read contained stop codons, out-of-frame junctions, or ambiguous translated residues. V3J clonotypes were defined by identical inferred V gene, J gene, and CDR3 amino acid sequence. Percentage overlap between repertoires was computed as shared unique clonotypes divided by the size of the smaller repertoire. RTK rarefaction, the Chao1 estimator, and Recon v2.1 estimates of unobserved clonotypes were used to assess repertoire richness. OLGA was used to compute generation probabilities for all TCRbeta clonotypes that the gDNA method yielded from four donors. TCRdb's version of the immuneACCESS table is confined to in-frame rearrangements and falls short of the full clone set. An unresolved V gene accounts for under half of the shortfall where checked; the remainder is of unknown origin. V and J calls and clone size are given by that table; D and trimming were obtained from the DNA. Recorded for this sample are some 1.5 million clones; under 99% of them occurred a single time. Less than 0.55% of the sample belongs to the ten largest clones.

Healthy HIV-negative adults with no recently reported acute infections or vaccinations were included as donors. Every donor was a Caucasian adult living in Nashville, Tennessee, USA. Magnetic negative selection was used to enrich CD4+ T cells, after which naive cells were positively selected on CD45RA and the negative fraction became the memory subset. Blood was obtained by leukapheresis, after which PBMCs were separated by Ficoll-Histopaque density gradient centrifugation and cryopreserved in liquid nitrogen vapor phase. Analytical flow cytometry was used to check the purity and quantity of each magnetically sorted T cell population. From each sorted fraction, genomic DNA was isolated and quantified by UV absorbance on a Nanodrop 2000c.

The source is a man aged 30 to 45 in good health. Sequencing was performed on naive CD4+ T cells sorted from blood. What the cell subset or site label conveys for this sample: CD45RA+ positively selected. The V gene is TRBV9 and the J gene is TRBJ2-1; the central 9 bases match TRBD1. The bases read TGTGCCAGCAGCGAACAGGGGGCTACAGACAATGAGCAGTTCTTC. The encoded protein is CASSEQGATDNEQFF.